The 21 T cell receptor beta chains reported below all come from one sample, sequenced in a study of CD8 T cells in ankylosing spondylitis. Study observations and caveats: Characteristic of ankylosing spondylitis blood, it appeared, was a TCR beta motif comprising roughly eight highly homologous variants.

A single record per CDR3 protein comes from TCRdb applying MiXCR to the 5' RACE reads. The sample holds about 540,000 distinct CDR3 sequences, about 13% seen once. The antigens of these receptors remain unknown. The sample consisted of blood, either unsorted or a sorted T cell fraction (not recorded which). The receptors here all came from a male donor with ankylosing spondylitis.

This clonotype was seen a few times. The rearrangement uses TRBV6-5 and TRBJ1-3; D unclear. CDR3 length equals 15 residues. The V gene lost 1 base and the J gene lost 4 bases, with 11 bases spanning the gap. The germline V gene encodes CDR1 MNHEY and CDR2 SVGAGI. The CDR3 sequence: CASSYWATAGNTIYF. The CDR3, as DNA: TGTGCCAGCAGTTACTGGGCAACGGCGGGAAACACCATATATTTT.

This clonotype was seen more than once but under ten times. This chain uses TRBV7-8 with TRBJ2-1, with TRBD2 identical over 12 bases. Germline CDR1 reads SGHVS; CDR2 reads FQNEAQ. Germline trimming cut 5 bases from V and 10 bases from J; bases unmatched to any gene: 15. The CDR3 extends over 17 amino acids. The CDR3 is CASSPRLAGANVQEQFF. In nucleotides, the CDR3 is TGTGCCAGCAGCCCGAGACTAGCGGGAGCGAATGTGCAGGAGCAGTTCTTC. Looking up the rest from reference TRBV7-8 and TRBJ2-1 gives the full variable domain: GAGVSQSPRYKVAKRGQDVALRCDPISGHVSLFWYQQALGQGPEFLTYFQNEAQLDKSGLPSDRFFAERPEGSVSTLKIQRTQQEDSAVYLCASSPRLAGANVQEQFFGPGTRLTVL.

Regarding this clonotype: It may be a read error: a sequence one base away is much more abundant. The V and J genes are TRBV5-1 and TRBJ2-1, with unresolved D. CDR1 and CDR2 (germline): SGHRS, YFSETQ. V shed 4 bases and J shed 2 bases, with 10 bases lying between them. This CDR3 is 14 amino acids long. Here the CDR3 DNA reads TGCGCCAGCAGCCCCCGTGCTGCCTACAATGAGCAGTTCTTC. It translates to CASSPRAAYNEQFF.

This clonotype was detected only a few times. V and J are TRBV12-3 or TRBV12-4 and TRBJ2-3; 10 nucleotides match TRBD2. The CDR3 totals 16 residues. The trim removed 3 bases at V and 1 base at J, leaving 4 bases unmatched. The CDR3 loop is CASSFLLAGGTDTQYF. In DNA, the CDR3 is TGTGCCAGCAGTTTCCTTCTAGCGGGAGGCACAGATACGCAGTATTTT.

This clonotype was observed a handful of times. The rearrangement uses TRBV5-1 and TRBJ1-1; the D gene is possibly TRBD1 (6 bases). The CDR3 contains 17 residues. Germline assignment: CDR1 SGHRS and CDR2 YFSETQ. V was clipped by 4 bases and J by 1 base, with 20 bases between them. The CDR3 region is CASSAGPRGAGNTEAFF. The CDR3 DNA is TGCGCCAGCAGCGCCGGGCCCAGGGGCGCAGGGAACACTGAAGCTTTCTTT.

For this clonotype: This may come from a read error, since a much larger clone is one base off. This chain links TRBV12-3 or TRBV12-4 with TRBJ2-7; D is uncertain. CDR3 size: 11 residues. The CDR3 reads CAGSLANEQYF. The CDR3 bases are TGTGCCGGCAGCCTTGCGAACGAGCAGTACTTC.

This clonotype was detected only a few times. The V call is TRBV18, the J call TRBJ1-5; the D is unclear. This CDR3 is built from 15 residues. Trimming removed 6 bases from V and 3 bases from J, with 15 bases in between. Germline loops: CDR1 KGHSH, CDR2 LQKENI. This chain's CDR3 is CASSSSRNYNQPQHF. DNA of the CDR3: TGTGCCAGCTCCTCCTCCCGGAACTACAATCAGCCCCAGCATTTT.

The chain is built from TRBV3-1 and TRBJ2-6, with D tentatively TRBD1 (6 bases). The germline V and J ends were trimmed by 1 base and 0 bases, with 10 bases remaining between them. Germline CDR1 is LGHDT and CDR2 is YNNKEL (reference sequence). This CDR3 is 17 amino acids long. CDR3 loop: CASSQGQVSSGANVLTF. The CDR3 region has the DNA TGTGCCAGCAGCCAAGGACAGGTTAGCTCTGGGGCCAACGTCCTGACTTTC.

On this clonotype: The junction shows a germline mismatch at one end, possibly a read error. This chain uses TRBV5-5 with TRBJ2-4, with D possibly being TRBD1 (5 bases). This CDR3 comprises 14 residues. Germline V gene lookup returns CDR1 SGHKS and CDR2 YYEKEE (reference sequence). CDR3: CATSPSMGPNIQYF. DNA of the CDR3: TGTGCCACCAGCCCCTCCATGGGGCCAAACATTCAGTACTTC.

A few counts support this clonotype. The chain is built from TRBV6-1 and TRBJ2-7; perhaps TRBD1 as D (6 bases). CDR3 length: 14 residues. The germline CDR1 and CDR2 sequences are MNHNS and SASEGT. The germline V and J ends were trimmed by 2 bases and 4 bases, with 12 bases remaining between them. CDR3 in DNA: TGTGCCAGCAGTGAATTGGGGGCTGTTTACGAGCAGTACGTC. It yields the protein CASSELGAVYEQYV.

Only a few counts were recorded for this clonotype. V and J are TRBV7-2 and TRBJ2-3; 8 bases agree with TRBD2. The germline gives CDR1 SGHTA, CDR2 FQGNSA. V was clipped by 6 bases and J by 0 bases; unmatched bases: 11. CDR3 length equals 17 residues. The chain's CDR3 is CASRKVSGALSTDTQYF. In DNA form, the CDR3 reads TGTGCCAGCAGGAAAGTTAGCGGGGCATTAAGCACAGATACGCAGTATTTT.

This chain connects TRBV6-2 or TRBV6-3 to TRBJ2-7; 8 bases are shared with TRBD2. Trimming removed 7 bases from V and 5 bases from J; junction bases left unmatched: 10. Germline V CDR1 and CDR2: MNHEY, SVGEGT. The CDR3 covers 14 residues. CDR3: CASKGSGGFHEQYF. As DNA, the CDR3 is TGTGCCAGCAAGGGATCGGGAGGGTTCCACGAGCAGTACTTC.

The gene calls are TRBV7-2 and TRBJ1-1; the D gene is possibly TRBD1 (6 bases). The germline V gene has CDR1 SGHTA and CDR2 FQGNSA. The germline V and J ends were trimmed by 4 bases and 2 bases, with 11 bases remaining between them. CDR3 size: 14 residues. The CDR3 bases are TGTGCCAGCAGCTCGCAGGGGCTAAACACTGAAGCTTTCTTT. As protein: CASSSQGLNTEAFF.

This clonotype was observed a handful of times. The chain links TRBV5-1 to TRBJ2-1; 8 bases match TRBD2. V was clipped by 9 bases and J by 8 bases; unmatched bases: 13. The CDR3 runs 14 residues. CDR1 and CDR2 (germline): SGHRS, YFSETQ. CDR3 sequence reads: CATKEGLGVYEQFF. As DNA, the CDR3 is TGCGCCACCAAGGAGGGACTAGGTGTTTATGAGCAGTTCTTC.

This chain joins TRBV24-1 and TRBJ1-1; D is possibly TRBD1 (6 bases). Deletions cut 3 bases from V and 7 bases from J, with 11 bases between. Germline CDR1 and CDR2: KGHDR and SFDVKD. The CDR3 length is 13 residues. This CDR3 is CATSDPKDSEAFF. CDR3 DNA sequence: TGTGCCACCAGTGATCCAAAGGACAGTGAAGCTTTCTTT.

This clonotype was seen a few times. J is TRBJ1-1 and V is TRBV10-3; the D gene is possibly TRBD1 (5 bases). This CDR3 has 17 amino acids. Between the trimmed V and J ends, which lost 5 bases and 1 base, there was a span of 20 bases. Germline lookup yields CDR1 ENHRY and CDR2 SYGVKD. The CDR3: CAISLSGLLRGNTEAFF. The CDR3 DNA follows: TGTGCCATCAGTCTATCGGGGCTTTTGCGGGGGAACACTGAAGCTTTCTTT.

The rearrangement joins TRBV20-1 to TRBJ2-3, with D hard to call. The CDR3 spans 14 residues. Trimming cost V 0 bases and J 2 bases, with 9 bases left between them. Germline values: CDR1 DFQATT, CDR2 SNEGSKA (reference sequence). In nucleotides, the CDR3 is TGCAGTGCTAGAGATCAGGTCCTCACAGATACGCAGTATTTT. Encoded protein: CSARDQVLTDTQYF.

This clonotype came up a few times. The chain has TRBV29-1 and TRBJ2-7; tentative D call: TRBD2 (6 bases). V lost 8 bases, J lost 3 bases, and 17 bases lay in between. The germline CDR1 and CDR2 sequences are SQVTM and ANQGSEA. This CDR3 has 13 residues. CDR3: CSSPHGSLYEQYF. The CDR3 DNA sequence: TGCAGCTCCCCGCACGGGAGCCTCTACGAGCAGTACTTC.

Only a few counts were recorded for this clonotype. This chain links TRBV19 with TRBJ1-5; D is ambiguous. V lost 2 bases to trimming and J lost 7 bases, with 6 bases between them. The CDR3 has 12 residues. Germline CDR1 LNHDA, CDR2 SQIVND (reference sequence). For the CDR3, the DNA is TGTGCCAGTAGTATAACCTACCAGCCCCAGCATTTT. Encoded protein: CASSITYQPQHF. Supplemented by reference TRBV19 and TRBJ1-5, the full variable domain reads DGGITQSPKYLFRKEGQNVTLSCEQNLNHDAMYWYRQDPGQGLRLIYYSQIVNDFQKGDIAEGYSVSREKKESFPLTVTSAQKNPTAFYLCASSITYQPQHFGDGTRLSIL.

This clonotype has just a few counts. The chain employs TRBV7-9 and TRBJ2-3; the D is unclear. CDR1 is SEHNR, CDR2 FQNEAQ, per germline (reference sequence). This CDR3 region has 16 residues. V was clipped by 1 base and J by 0 bases, with 11 bases between them. The CDR3 region has the DNA TGTGCCAGCAGCTTAGATCTGGGAACTAGCACAGATACGCAGTATTTT. Translation gives CASSLDLGTSTDTQYF. The variable domain in full, with the rest retrieved from reference TRBV7-9 and TRBJ2-3, is DTGVSQNPRHKITKRGQNVTFRCDPISEHNRLYWYRQTLGQGPEFLTYFQNEAQLEKSRLLSDRFSAERPKGSFSTLEIQRTEQGDSAMYLCASSLDLGTSTDTQYFGPGTRLTVL.

This clonotype came up many times. The chain carries TRBV5-1 and TRBJ2-1; D gene ambiguous. Trimming removed 2 bases at V and 6 bases at J, with 12 bases between. Germline assignment: CDR1 SGHRS and CDR2 YFSETQ. The CDR3 is made up of 14 amino acids. This CDR3 is CASSLPSSGNEQFF. The CDR3 coding sequence is TGCGCCAGCAGCTTACCCTCCTCCGGCAATGAGCAGTTCTTC.